These 2 T cell receptor beta chains share one sample of origin, sequenced in a study of shared clonotypes between healthy human individuals. Naive CD8 cells lacked CD45RO, underwent positive selection for CCR7 and left out terminally differentiated effector memory CD45RA+ cells. The protocol was immunoSEQ multiplex PCR, while the TCRdb copy is restricted to in-frame clones and leaves out a portion. The sample shows about 1,800,000 clones, approximately 94% of them seen only once. The sequencing input was naive CD8+ T cells sorted from blood. Every receptor here comes from a man between 18 and 35 years old in good health.

V usage is TRBV7-9 and J usage is TRBJ2-7; weak D call: TRBD2 (7 bases). Germline V CDR1 and CDR2: SEHNR, FQNEAQ (reference sequence). The germline V and J ends were trimmed by 5 bases and 5 bases, with 19 bases remaining between them. The CDR3 is 15 amino acids. As DNA, the CDR3 is TGTGCCAGCAGCCCCGTAGGGGGGGCCGGCCACGAGCAGTACTTC. It codes for CASSPVGGAGHEQYF.

With regard to this clone: Other nucleotide sequences from this sample produce the same CDR3. V is TRBV27 and J is TRBJ1-5; TRBD1 is a possible D gene (6 bases). Between the trimmed V and J ends, which lost 3 bases and 4 bases, there was a span of 10 bases. This CDR3 has 14 amino acids. CDR1 and CDR2 from the germline V gene are MNHEY and SMNVEV (reference sequence). Here the CDR3 DNA reads TGTGCCAGCAGTTTGGCAGGGGCTAATCAGCCCCAGCATTTT. Amino acid sequence: CASSLAGANQPQHF.